The TCR beta chain under discussion was sequenced for a study of blood T cell repertoires in COVID-19. Study summary: In each case, the material was cDNA or gDNA derived from T cells, B-cell-depleted T cells, or PBMCs.

Germline V gene sequence: CDR1 KGHSH, CDR2 LQKENI. V gave up 3 bases and J gave up 7 bases; unmatched junction bases: 8. The CDR3 spans 14 residues. Libraries were prepared by immunoSEQ multiplex PCR; TCRdb keeps only in-frame clonotypes and omits some of them. The sample lists about 300,000 clones, more than 85% occurring once. Sequenced input: peripheral blood. The V and J genes are TRBV18 and TRBJ1-2; 7 bases agree with TRBD1. The receptor was derived from a man aged 65 to 85 with acute or convalescent COVID-19. The CDR3 is CASSPTGEESGYTF. DNA of the CDR3: TGTGCCAGCTCACCCACAGGGGAGGAAAGTGGCTACACCTTC.